These 30 T cell receptor beta chains were all obtained from the same sample, sequenced in a study of T cells in Graves' hyperthyroidism and ophthalmopathy. RNA transcripts gave rise to amplified TCR beta CDR3 regions. Researchers ran a first-round RT-PCR on the TCR CDR3 using the HTBI primer set. TCRdb redid the calling of the multiplex PCR reads with MiXCR, one entry per CDR3 protein. The sample contains some 720,000 distinct CDR3 sequences, about 16% of which appear only once. What was sequenced was blood. These receptors all stem from a man younger than 35 with Graves' hyperthyroidism.

This chain uses TRBV3-1 with TRBJ2-5, with 7 bases fitting TRBD1. CDR3 length: 14 residues. Germline V gene data show CDR1 as LGHDT and CDR2 as YNNKEL (reference sequence). The junction had 6 bases not matched to a gene; V was cut back by 5 bases and J by 3 bases. CDR3 in DNA: TGTGCCAGCAGCAACAGGCAGGGGGAAGAGACCCAGTACTTC. It encodes CASSNRQGEETQYF.

This clonotype was picked up many times. The chain carries TRBV20-1 and TRBJ1-6; D possibly corresponds to TRBD1 (6 bases). In germline, CDR1 is DFQATT, CDR2 SNEGSKA (reference sequence). Trimming stripped 6 bases from V and 9 bases from J, with 12 bases between. The CDR3 is made up of 12 amino acids. CDR3 in DNA: TGCAGTGCCAGCCTCAGGGGTTCACCCCTCCACTTT. Its protein product is CSASLRGSPLHF.

This clonotype has more than one count but fewer than ten. CDR3 DNA sequence: TGTGCCAGCAGCTTAAGGTCGCGGAACACTGAAGCTTTCTTT. This encodes CASSLRSRNTEAFF. V gene TRBV7-2 combines with J gene TRBJ1-1; D unresolved. CDR1 and CDR2 from the germline V gene are SGHTA and FQGNSA. Trimming left V 2 bases short and J 1 base short, with 8 bases between. This CDR3 spans 14 amino acids.

This clonotype was counted many times. The rearrangement joins TRBV28 to TRBJ2-3, with D possibly being TRBD1 (6 bases). Trimming took 6 bases from V and 1 from J, leaving 11 bases between them. The V gene's germline CDR1 is MDHEN and CDR2 SYDVKM. This CDR3 is 14 amino acids long. Here the CDR3 reads CASRRQDRTDTQYF. The DNA for the CDR3 is TGTGCCAGCAGAAGACAGGACCGCACAGATACGCAGTATTTT.

This clonotype was recorded at least ten times. This chain uses TRBV12-5 with TRBJ2-7; D remains unclear. The CDR3 runs 15 residues. Germline loops: CDR1 LGHNT, CDR2 FRNRAP. V lost 5 bases and J lost 0, with 14 bases in between. DNA of the CDR3: TGTGCTAGTGGTCAAAACGGGTTAAGCTCCTACGAGCAGTACTTC. This sequence encodes CASGQNGLSSYEQYF.

V usage is TRBV7-9 and J usage is TRBJ1-1; 8 positions agree with TRBD1. The V gene's germline CDR1 is SEHNR and CDR2 FQNEAQ (reference sequence). Trimming took 4 bases from V and 7 from J; bases not matched to a gene: 14. This CDR3 has 16 amino acids. The CDR3 here is CASSSPADRVGVEAFF. CDR3 nucleotide sequence: TGTGCCAGCAGCTCCCCCGCGGACAGGGTCGGGGTTGAAGCTTTCTTT.

The rearrangement uses TRBV30 and TRBJ2-7; D possibly uses TRBD1 or TRBD2 (6 bases each). This CDR3 contains 14 residues. Trimming took off 4 bases at V and 2 bases at J, with 15 bases between the two ends. Germline V gives CDR1 GTSNPN, CDR2 SVGIG (reference sequence). DNA for the CDR3: TGTGCCTGGACGGGGGCTGCTTACGCCTACGAGCAGTACTTC. Encoded protein: CAWTGAAYAYEQYF. The full variable domain, rest sourced from reference TRBV30 and TRBJ2-7, is SQTIHQWPATLVQPVGSPLSLECTVEGTSNPNLYWYRQAAGRGLQLLFYSVGIGQISSEVPQNLSASRPQDRQFILSSKKLLLSDSGFYLCAWTGAAYAYEQYFGPGTRLTVT.

The chain combines TRBV10-1 with TRBJ2-2; no clear D. This CDR3 has 14 amino acids. V dropped 0 bases and J dropped 5 bases, with 7 bases sitting between them. From germline, CDR1 is WNHNN and CDR2 SYGVQD (reference sequence). CDR3 DNA sequence: TGCGCCAGCAGTGAGTCTCCCGGTACCGGGGAGCTGTTTTTT. It codes for CASSESPGTGELFF.

This clonotype was counted many times. The chain recombines TRBV28 with TRBJ2-3; no firm D call. V was clipped by 5 bases and J by 5 bases, with 14 bases between them. This CDR3 spans 14 amino acids. Germline CDR1 and CDR2: MDHEN and SYDVKM. The CDR3 region has the DNA TGTGCCAGCAGTCCCACCGGGCTAGGAGATACGCAGTATTTT. Translation gives CASSPTGLGDTQYF.

This clonotype was recorded at least ten times. This chain uses TRBV28 with TRBJ2-7; 7 bases are a match to TRBD2. CDR3 length equals 16 residues. Trimming took 2 bases from V and 5 from J; bases not matched to a gene: 12. In germline, CDR1 is MDHEN, CDR2 SYDVKM. This chain's CDR3 is CASSLTGGATWNEQYF. Here the CDR3 DNA reads TGTGCCAGCAGTTTAACGGGGGGAGCGACGTGGAACGAGCAGTACTTC.

This sequence joins TRBV27 and TRBJ2-5, with 12 bases aligning to TRBD1. Germline V gene data show CDR1 as MNHEY and CDR2 as SMNVEV (reference sequence). The trim removed 5 bases at V and 5 bases at J, leaving 12 bases unmatched. The CDR3 sequence is 17 residues long. CDR3 nucleotide sequence: TGTGCCAGCAGTCGCCTACCGGGACAGGGGGCGCGGGAGACCCAGTACTTC. It codes for CASSRLPGQGARETQYF.

This sequence joins TRBV12-5 and TRBJ2-6; D perhaps matches TRBD1 (6 bases). The CDR3 is 15 amino acids. Germline V gene data show CDR1 as LGHNT and CDR2 as FRNRAP. V was trimmed by 3 bases and J by 1 base, leaving 7 bases between them. CDR3: CASGFRGSGANVLTF. The CDR3 DNA reads as TGTGCTAGTGGTTTCAGGGGATCTGGGGCCAACGTCCTGACTTTC.

The chain has TRBV7-9 and TRBJ2-5; no clear D. Germline V gene lookup returns CDR1 SEHNR and CDR2 FQNEAQ (reference sequence). The CDR3 extends over 14 amino acids. V gave up 2 bases and J gave up 5 bases, with 12 bases separating them. The CDR3 is CASSLRSVGETQYF. DNA for the CDR3: TGTGCCAGCAGCTTACGCTCCGTCGGGGAGACCCAGTACTTC.

Points on this clonotype: A read error may be the cause here, since a much bigger clone is one base away. V and J are TRBV2 and TRBJ2-7; D unresolved. Looked up from germline, CDR1 is SNHLY and CDR2 is FYNNEI. The CDR3 spans 12 residues. CDR3 coding DNA: TGTGCCAGCAGTGAACCCGTATACGGGCAGTACTTC. It specifies CASSEPVYGQYF.

This clonotype has a count of ten or more. The chain has TRBV12-3 or TRBV12-4 and TRBJ1-5; no clear D gene. The CDR3 runs 12 residues. V was cut by 5 bases and J by 5 bases, with 7 bases left in between. Here the CDR3 DNA reads TGTGCCAGCAGTGCCCGGCATCAGCCCCAGCATTTT. It encodes CASSARHQPQHF.

In its sample, this clonotype was seen many times. The chain is built from TRBV11-2 and TRBJ2-1; 7 bases match TRBD1. Trimming cost V 6 bases and J 1 base; bases outside gene matches: 9. This CDR3 contains 16 residues. CDR1 is SGHAT and CDR2 is FQNNGV in the germline V gene. The CDR3 nucleotides read TGTGCCAGCAGTCCCAAAGAGGGACAGTCCTACAATGAGCAGTTCTTC. Translated, it gives CASSPKEGQSYNEQFF.

This clonotype was picked up a small number of times. The chain couples TRBV10-3 to TRBJ2-7, with 8 positions matching TRBD2. V dropped 4 bases and J dropped 0; count of bases not matched to a gene: 5. Germline-derived CDR1 and CDR2 are ENHRY and SYGVKD. CDR3 length: 15 residues. CDR3 protein: CAISAPTSVSYEQYF. The CDR3, as DNA: TGTGCCATCAGTGCCCCGACTAGCGTCTCCTACGAGCAGTACTTC.

This chain uses TRBV20-1 with TRBJ2-7; 8 bases are shared with TRBD1. The trim removed 5 bases at V and 2 bases at J, leaving 5 bases unmatched. The CDR3 is 13 amino acids. Germline CDR1 is DFQATT and CDR2 is SNEGSKA (reference sequence). The CDR3 sequence is CSAGGTGTYEQYF. The CDR3 coding sequence is TGCAGTGCTGGGGGGACAGGCACCTACGAGCAGTACTTC.

The V and J genes are TRBV6-2 or TRBV6-3 and TRBJ2-3; no definite D call. Germline CDR1 reads MNHEY; CDR2 reads SVGEGT. This CDR3 is 14 amino acids long. V dropped 8 bases and J dropped 1 base, with 13 bases sitting between them. CDR3 coding DNA: TGTGCCAGCCGCGTGTTACGAGGCACAGATACGCAGTATTTT. Translation: CASRVLRGTDTQYF.

J is TRBJ1-2 and V is TRBV20-1; perhaps TRBD1 as D (6 bases). The CDR3 sequence is 14 residues long. Germline CDR1 and CDR2: DFQATT and SNEGSKA (reference sequence). CDR3 region: CSITTGFASYGYTF. For the CDR3, the DNA is TGCAGCATAACGACAGGATTCGCCTCCTATGGCTACACCTTC.

V and J are TRBV4-1 and TRBJ1-2, with 10 bases that match TRBD1. The CDR3 loop spans 16 amino acids. The V and J ends lost 2 bases and 5 bases, in that order; junction bases with no gene match: 8. Germline CDR1 is MGHRA and CDR2 is YSYEKL. The chain's CDR3 is CASSQKGTGDYYGYTF. The CDR3 DNA follows: TGCGCCAGCAGCCAAAAGGGGACAGGGGATTATTATGGCTACACCTTC.

The V call is TRBV25-1, the J call TRBJ2-1, with D maybe TRBD1 (5 bases). This CDR3 is 14 amino acids long. Between the trimmed V and J ends, which lost 1 base and 5 bases, there was a span of 9 bases. Germline V CDR1 and CDR2: MGHDK, SYGVNS. The CDR3 nucleotides are TGTGCCAGCAGTGAATCACAGGTCCACAATGAGCAGTTCTTC. It yields the protein CASSESQVHNEQFF.

The V call is TRBV20-1, the J call TRBJ2-2, with TRBD2 identical over 10 bases. Germline V CDR1 and CDR2: DFQATT, SNEGSKA (reference sequence). The CDR3 extends over 13 amino acids. After removal of 5 bases from V and 7 bases from J, the junction contained 4 bases not matched to a gene. In nucleotides, the CDR3 is TGCAGTGCTCGAGCGGGAGGGGGCGGGGAGCTGTTTTTT. Amino acid sequence: CSARAGGGGELFF.

This clonotype was found many times. This sequence joins TRBV12-3 or TRBV12-4 and TRBJ1-1; no firm D call. Trimming removed 6 bases from V and 0 bases from J, with 8 bases in between. The CDR3 consists of 13 residues. This chain's CDR3 is CASSWTVNTEAFF. CDR3 nucleotide sequence: TGTGCCAGCAGCTGGACCGTGAACACTGAAGCTTTCTTT.

This chain links TRBV7-9 with TRBJ1-1, with D possibly matching TRBD1 (6 bases). This CDR3 is 13 amino acids long. Deletions cut 3 bases from V and 5 bases from J, with 10 bases between. Germline V gene lookup returns CDR1 SEHNR and CDR2 FQNEAQ (reference sequence). The CDR3 loop reads CASSFGGETEAFF. DNA for the CDR3: TGTGCCAGCAGCTTCGGGGGCGAAACTGAAGCTTTCTTT.

The chain carries TRBV7-9 and TRBJ2-7, with TRBD2 matching over 7 bases. Germline lookup yields CDR1 SEHNR and CDR2 FQNEAQ (reference sequence). The CDR3 contains 13 residues. Germline trimming cut 5 bases from V and 5 bases from J; bases unmatched to any gene: 6. CDR3 DNA sequence: TGTGCCAGCAGCCTACTAGCGTACAACGAGCAGTACTTC. This translates into CASSLLAYNEQYF.

This clonotype has ten or more counts. This chain links TRBV7-9 with TRBJ2-7, with TRBD1 matching over 9 bases. The CDR3 runs 16 residues. V dropped 1 base and J dropped 4; count of bases not matched to a gene: 8. Germline V gene data show CDR1 as SEHNR and CDR2 as FQNEAQ (reference sequence). CDR3 DNA: TGTGCCAGCAGCTTAGTGGGACAGGGTTTGTCATACGAGCAGTACTTC. Its protein product is CASSLVGQGLSYEQYF.

Many counts were recorded for this clonotype. The chain uses TRBV7-2 and TRBJ2-7; D possibly corresponds to TRBD2 (5 bases). The V gene's germline CDR1 is SGHTA and CDR2 FQGNSA. The CDR3 has 15 amino acids. Trimming took off 6 bases at V and 1 base at J, with 16 bases between the two ends. CDR3 bases: TGTGCCAGCAGTACCCGAGGTAGCGAGTCCTACGAGCAGTACTTC. Translation: CASSTRGSESYEQYF.

V is TRBV12-3 or TRBV12-4 and J is TRBJ2-1; TRBD2 matches 14 bases. CDR3 size: 15 residues. V was pared by 6 bases and J by 9 bases, with 7 bases of the junction left unmatched. CDR3 in amino acids: CASRGPGLAGVEQFF. The CDR3 DNA sequence: TGTGCCAGCAGGGGGCCGGGACTAGCGGGAGTTGAGCAGTTCTTC.

The table lists this clonotype with a few counts. The J gene is TRBJ1-2, the V gene TRBV12-3 or TRBV12-4; D is possibly TRBD1 (5 bases). The V end was cut by 7 bases, the J end by 4 bases, with 16 bases between. The length of the CDR3 is 14 residues. CDR3 in amino acids: CASTLGTGIYGYTF. CDR3 nucleotide sequence: TGTGCCAGCACCCTCGGGACCGGGATCTATGGCTACACCTTC.